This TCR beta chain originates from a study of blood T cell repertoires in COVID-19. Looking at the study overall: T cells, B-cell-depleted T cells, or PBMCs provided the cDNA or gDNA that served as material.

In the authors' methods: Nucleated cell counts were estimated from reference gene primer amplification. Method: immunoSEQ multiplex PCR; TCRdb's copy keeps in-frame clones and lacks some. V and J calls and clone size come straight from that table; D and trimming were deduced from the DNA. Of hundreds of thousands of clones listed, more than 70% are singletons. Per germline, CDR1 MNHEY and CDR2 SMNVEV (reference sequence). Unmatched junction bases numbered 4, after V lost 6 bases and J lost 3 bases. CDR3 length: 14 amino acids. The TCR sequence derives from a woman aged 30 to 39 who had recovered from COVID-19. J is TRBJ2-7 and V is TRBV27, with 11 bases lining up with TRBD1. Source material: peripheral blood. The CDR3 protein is CASRTGTGGYEQYF. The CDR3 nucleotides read TGTGCCAGCAGAACCGGGACAGGGGGCTACGAGCAGTACTTC.